Presented here are 20 T cell receptor beta chains from one specimen sequenced in a study of T cells after posttransplantation cyclophosphamide. Repertoires were generated with immunoSEQ multiplex PCR, while TCRdb's copy carries only in-frame clones and drops some. The sample holds 66,000 or so clones, 93% seen once. The sample was PBMCs. The receptors derive from a woman younger than 45 in good health and a related stem cell transplant donor.

The V gene is TRBV5-4, the J gene TRBJ1-2; D possibly corresponds to TRBD1 (6 bases). Trimming took off 4 bases at V and 2 bases at J, with 15 bases between the two ends. The germline CDR1 and CDR2 sequences are SGHNT and YYREEE (reference sequence). The CDR3 consists of 15 residues. The CDR3 protein is CASSAKTTGNYGYTF. As DNA, the CDR3 is TGTGCCAGCAGCGCAAAGACCACAGGGAACTATGGCTACACCTTC.

The chain has TRBV19 and TRBJ1-5, with 8 positions matching TRBD1. The CDR3 is made up of 16 amino acids. The V gene's germline CDR1 is LNHDA and CDR2 SQIVND (reference sequence). V lost 6 bases to trimming and J lost 0 bases; unmatched junction nucleotides: 7. The CDR3 nucleotides are TGTGCCAGTAGCCGCCCGGGACAGGTTAGCAATCAGCCCCAGCATTTT. The encoded protein is CASSRPGQVSNQPQHF. The whole variable domain, filled in from reference TRBV19 and TRBJ1-5, reads DGGITQSPKYLFRKEGQNVTLSCEQNLNHDAMYWYRQDPGQGLRLIYYSQIVNDFQKGDIAEGYSVSREKKESFPLTVTSAQKNPTAFYLCASSRPGQVSNQPQHFGDGTRLSIL.

This CDR3 reads CASSVGIVYNSPLHF. The CDR3 DNA reads TGTGCCAGCAGCGTAGGTATCGTTTATAATTCACCCCTCCACTTT. The J gene is TRBJ1-6, the V gene TRBV9, with no clear D. V gave up 0 bases and J gave up 4 bases, with 8 bases separating them. The CDR3 runs to 15 residues. Germline-derived CDR1 and CDR2 are SGDLS and YYNGEE.

This rearrangement joins TRBV5-1 to TRBJ2-5; TRBD1 is a possible D gene (6 bases). CDR3 length equals 14 residues. CDR1 and CDR2 (germline): SGHRS, YFSETQ. V was pared by 3 bases and J by 3 bases, with 12 bases between. The CDR3 DNA reads as TGCGCCAGCAGCTCCGGGACACTAAAAGAGACCCAGTACTTC. Residues: CASSSGTLKETQYF.

The chain's CDR3 is CASRRDLHYGYTF. The CDR3 DNA reads TGTGCCAGCAGGAGGGACCTTCACTATGGCTACACCTTC. V gene TRBV6-5 combines with J gene TRBJ1-2; tentative D call: TRBD1 (5 bases). Trimming removed 6 bases at V and 3 bases at J, with 11 bases between. The V gene's germline CDR1 is MNHEY and CDR2 SVGAGI. The CDR3 has 13 amino acids.

The chain uses TRBV7-2 and TRBJ1-1, with D unresolved. This CDR3 region has 14 residues. CDR1 and CDR2 from the germline V gene are SGHTA and FQGNSA. V lost 1 base and J lost 0, with 6 bases in between. The CDR3 DNA sequence: TGTGCCAGCAGCTTAGGGAGTATGAACACTGAAGCTTTCTTT. It codes for CASSLGSMNTEAFF.

This rearrangement joins TRBV18 to TRBJ2-7; 7 bases align to TRBD1. Looked up from germline, CDR1 is KGHSH and CDR2 is LQKENI. Trimming cost V 1 base and J 7 bases; bases outside gene matches: 10. The CDR3 has 15 residues. CDR3 nucleotides: TGTGCCAGCTCACCACAACAGGGGCAAATACAGGAGCAGTACTTC. This sequence encodes CASSPQQGQIQEQYF.

V is TRBV9 and J is TRBJ2-7; tentatively, D is TRBD2 (6 bases). There are 12 residues in the CDR3. CDR1 is SGDLS, CDR2 YYNGEE, per germline. Deletions cut 0 bases from V and 7 bases from J, with 8 bases between. The DNA of the CDR3 is TGTGCCAGCAGCGTAGTGGGAGGTGAGCAGTACTTC. Translated, it gives CASSVVGGEQYF. Using reference TRBV9 and TRBJ2-7 for the parts outside the CDR3, the full variable domain is DSGVTQTPKHLITATGQRVTLRCSPRSGDLSVYWYQQSLDQGLQFLIQYYNGEERAKGNILERFSAQQFPDLHSELNLSSLELGDSALYFCASSVVGGEQYFGPGTRLTVT.

This clone was found once. V is TRBV6-6 and J is TRBJ1-1, with D possibly being TRBD1 (6 bases). V was cut by 6 bases and J by 2 bases, with 10 bases left in between. The CDR3 has 13 residues. The germline gives CDR1 MNHNY, CDR2 SVGAGI (reference sequence). The CDR3 region has the DNA TGTGCCAGCAGCTGGGGGCTCAACACTGAAGCTTTCTTT. It specifies CASSWGLNTEAFF.

The chain is built from TRBV6-6 and TRBJ2-7; no definite D call. The CDR3 totals 14 residues. The germline CDR1 and CDR2 sequences are MNHNY and SVGAGI (reference sequence). Deletions cut 6 bases from V and 1 base from J, with 13 bases between. Here the CDR3 DNA reads TGTGCCAGCAGCAACTCCGGCAGGTCCTACGAGCAGTACTTC. This sequence encodes CASSNSGRSYEQYF.

By share of the sample, this clone is medium-sized (0.01 to 0.1%). The CDR3 nucleotides are TGTGCCAGCAGCTTGGACGGGACAGGAGGATCACCCCTCCACTTT. Its protein is CASSLDGTGGSPLHF. The gene calls are TRBV5-6 and TRBJ1-6, with 8 nucleotides matching TRBD1. Germline values: CDR1 SGHDT, CDR2 YYEEEE. This CDR3 has 15 amino acids. Germline trimming cut 0 bases from V and 10 bases from J; bases unmatched to any gene: 6.

The chain employs TRBV6-6 and TRBJ2-1, with D perhaps matching TRBD1 (5 bases). V gave up 2 bases and J gave up 7 bases, with 9 bases separating them. Germline assignment: CDR1 MNHNY and CDR2 SVGAGI (reference sequence). This CDR3 comprises 13 residues. CDR3 DNA sequence: TGTGCCAGCAGTTACGGCGCAGGGAATGAGCAGTTCTTC. The encoded protein is CASSYGAGNEQFF.

This sequence joins TRBV4-3 and TRBJ1-5; 7 nucleotides match TRBD1. Trimming at V came to 0 bases and at J to 4 bases, leaving 9 bases not matched to a gene. The CDR3 covers 17 residues. Germline V CDR1 and CDR2: LGHNA, YSLEER. The DNA for the CDR3 is TGCGCCAGCAGCCAAGAAGCCGGGGCAGGGGGTAATCAGCCCCAGCATTTT. Translated: CASSQEAGAGGNQPQHF.

The V call is TRBV6-5, the J call TRBJ2-7; D remains unclear. V dropped 8 bases and J dropped 0 bases, with 8 bases sitting between them. Germline V CDR1 and CDR2: MNHEY, SVGAGI. The CDR3 sequence is 12 residues long. CDR3 residues: CASRRNSYEQYF. In DNA form, the CDR3 reads TGTGCCAGCCGACGGAACTCCTACGAGCAGTACTTC.

The chain carries TRBV9 and TRBJ1-2; 8 bases map to TRBD1. This CDR3 contains 13 residues. V gave up 3 bases and J gave up 6 bases; unmatched junction bases: 4. Germline loops: CDR1 SGDLS, CDR2 YYNGEE. The CDR3 here is CASSAQGAHGYTF. The CDR3 bases are TGTGCCAGCAGCGCGCAGGGGGCGCATGGCTACACCTTC.

This clone was observed once. The gene calls are TRBV5-4 and TRBJ1-2; 7 positions match TRBD1. Germline lookup yields CDR1 SGHNT and CDR2 YYREEE (reference sequence). V was clipped by 2 bases and J by 4 bases; unmatched bases: 8. CDR3 length: 15 residues. This CDR3 is CASSLRRQGGYGYTF. The DNA of the CDR3 is TGTGCCAGCAGCTTACGCAGGCAGGGGGGCTATGGCTACACCTTC.

This chain uses TRBV6-6 with TRBJ1-2; 7 positions match TRBD1. The CDR3 covers 13 residues. V trimming: 6 bases; J trimming: 6 bases; junction bases outside the gene matches: 7. Germline loops: CDR1 MNHNY, CDR2 SVGAGI (reference sequence). CDR3 DNA sequence: TGTGCCAGCAGCCGACAGGGTGTGGATGGCTACACCTTC. It yields the protein CASSRQGVDGYTF.

The rearrangement joins TRBV28 to TRBJ1-1; no definite D call. The germline CDR1 and CDR2 sequences are MDHEN and SYDVKM. V lost 9 bases to trimming and J lost 5 bases, with 10 bases between them. The CDR3 covers 11 residues. The CDR3 spells CASKINTEAFF. The DNA of the CDR3 is TGTGCCAGTAAAATTAATACTGAAGCTTTCTTT.

This clone was detected once. The chain recombines TRBV19 with TRBJ1-1; no firm D call. The V end was cut by 3 bases, the J end by 0 bases, with 5 bases between. The germline V gene has CDR1 LNHDA and CDR2 SQIVND (reference sequence). CDR3 length: 13 amino acids. CDR3 sequence: CASSISLNTEAFF. Written as DNA, the CDR3 is TGTGCCAGTAGTATCTCCTTGAACACTGAAGCTTTCTTT.

The chain recombines TRBV7-2 with TRBJ2-1; a weak D match, TRBD2 (5 bases). The CDR3 runs 14 residues. Trimming removed 5 bases from V and 4 bases from J, with 12 bases in between. Germline V CDR1 and CDR2: SGHTA, FQGNSA. The CDR3 is CASSPPREYNEQFF. DNA of the CDR3: TGTGCCAGCAGCCCCCCGAGGGAGTACAATGAGCAGTTCTTC.